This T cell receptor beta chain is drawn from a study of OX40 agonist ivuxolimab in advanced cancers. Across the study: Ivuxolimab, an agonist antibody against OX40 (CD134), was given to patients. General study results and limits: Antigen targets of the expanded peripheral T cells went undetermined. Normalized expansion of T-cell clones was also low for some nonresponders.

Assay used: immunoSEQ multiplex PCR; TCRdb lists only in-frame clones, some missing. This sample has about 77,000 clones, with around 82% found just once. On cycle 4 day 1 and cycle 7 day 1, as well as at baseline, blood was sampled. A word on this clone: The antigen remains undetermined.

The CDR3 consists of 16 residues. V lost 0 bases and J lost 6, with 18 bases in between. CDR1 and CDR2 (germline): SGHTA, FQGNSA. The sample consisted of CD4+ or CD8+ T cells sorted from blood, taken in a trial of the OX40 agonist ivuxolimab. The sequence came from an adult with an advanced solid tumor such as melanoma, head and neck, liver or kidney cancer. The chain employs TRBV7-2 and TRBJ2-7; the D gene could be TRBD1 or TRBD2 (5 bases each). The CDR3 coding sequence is TGTGCCAGCAGCTTAGCTACCGGGACGCGAAGGGGCGAGCAGTACTTC. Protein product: CASSLATGTRRGEQYF.